Below, 24 T cell receptor beta chains from the same sample are listed, as sequenced in a study of long-term antiretroviral therapy in people with HIV. Runs used v3.0 of the immunoSEQ assay and were done at survey level. Libraries were prepared by immunoSEQ multiplex PCR; TCRdb keeps only in-frame clonotypes and omits some of them. The repertoire includes about 27,000 clones, roughly four fifths of them detected once, and 13% to 15% sits in the top ten. The sequences come from unsorted PBMCs, collected 2.9 years after starting antiretroviral therapy. Source of these receptors: a man between 45 and 60 years old with HIV.

Only a few counts were recorded for this clone. This rearrangement joins TRBV6-1 to TRBJ1-2; TRBD1 aligns across 9 bases. V lost 8 bases, J lost 5 bases, and 12 bases stayed unmatched. The CDR3 has 15 residues. Germline CDR1 reads MNHNS; CDR2 reads SASEGT. DNA of the CDR3: TGTGCCAGCTTATTCACAGGGGGCGCGGGTTATGGCTACACCTTC. Protein: CASLFTGGAGYGYTF.

The rearrangement links TRBV5-4 to TRBJ1-6; D unresolved. V was trimmed by 4 bases and J by 0 bases, leaving 5 bases between them. Germline V gives CDR1 SGHNT, CDR2 YYREEE (reference sequence). The CDR3 is 14 residues long. The CDR3 region has the DNA TGTGCCAGCAGCCAGAGCTCCTATAATTCACCCCTCCACTTT. Translated, it gives CASSQSSYNSPLHF.

This clone was recorded once. This chain uses TRBV19 with TRBJ1-1, with unresolved D. V was clipped by 7 bases and J by 0 bases, with 9 bases between them. The CDR3 is 13 residues long. Germline values: CDR1 LNHDA, CDR2 SQIVND (reference sequence). The CDR3 DNA is TGTGCCAGTAATTTAGCGATGAACACTGAAGCTTTCTTT. Translation: CASNLAMNTEAFF.

The genes are TRBV7-8 and TRBJ2-1; possibly TRBD1 for D (5 bases). V lost 5 bases, J lost 7 bases, and 12 bases lay in between. This CDR3 has 13 amino acids. Germline CDR1 and CDR2: SGHVS and FQNEAQ. CDR3 DNA sequence: TGTGCCAGCAGCGCTTCAGGGCTAAATGAGCAGTTCTTC. Its translation: CASSASGLNEQFF.

V is TRBV9 and J is TRBJ2-7, with D tentatively TRBD1 (5 bases). The CDR3 runs 14 residues. Trimming took off 0 bases at V and 5 bases at J, with 12 bases between the two ends. Germline V lookup: CDR1 SGDLS, CDR2 YYNGEE. The CDR3 sequence: CASSVVGKGNEQYF. As DNA, the CDR3 is TGTGCCAGCAGCGTAGTGGGGAAGGGGAACGAGCAGTACTTC.

The rearrangement uses TRBV30 and TRBJ2-1; D may match TRBD1 or TRBD2 (5 bases each). Germline CDR1 GTSNPN, CDR2 SVGIG (reference sequence). This CDR3 comprises 13 residues. The ends were cut back, 5 bases at V and 7 bases at J, with 15 bases in the middle. The CDR3 loop reads CAWALGPINEQFF. The CDR3 DNA follows: TGTGCCTGGGCCCTGGGACCCATTAATGAGCAGTTCTTC.

This clone occurred once. V and J are TRBV27 and TRBJ2-1, with D unclear. There are 13 residues in the CDR3. Germline CDR1 MNHEY, CDR2 SMNVEV (reference sequence). V lost 2 bases to trimming and J lost 9 bases, with 11 bases between them. The CDR3 sequence is CASSLDVGTEQFF. CDR3 nucleotides: TGTGCCAGCAGTTTAGATGTGGGCACTGAGCAGTTCTTC.

This clone was detected a few times. The chain joins TRBV5-6 to TRBJ1-5; D not certain. This CDR3 contains 14 residues. The germline CDR1 and CDR2 sequences are SGHDT and YYEEEE. V was clipped by 0 bases and J by 5 bases, with 9 bases between them. This CDR3 is CASSLAYGDQPQHF. The CDR3 region has the DNA TGTGCCAGCAGCTTGGCTTATGGGGATCAGCCCCAGCATTTT.

This chain joins TRBV7-2 and TRBJ1-3; D uncertain. The length of the CDR3 is 14 residues. Germline-derived CDR1 and CDR2 are SGHTA and FQGNSA. Trimming pared 2 bases from V and 4 bases from J, leaving 9 bases between. CDR3 DNA: TGTGCCAGCAGCTTAATAACGTTAGGAAACACCATATATTTT. The encoded protein is CASSLITLGNTIYF.

The chain joins TRBV7-3 to TRBJ2-1; the D gene is possibly TRBD2 (6 bases). V lost 5 bases and J lost 4, with 18 bases in between. Per germline, CDR1 SGHTA and CDR2 FQGTGA. The CDR3 length is 16 residues. The CDR3 region is CASSPTGTLPYNEQFF. CDR3 DNA: TGTGCCAGCAGCCCCACCGGGACTCTCCCGTACAATGAGCAGTTCTTC.

The chain combines TRBV5-1 with TRBJ2-7; 9 positions match TRBD1. The CDR3 length is 13 residues. Trimming at V came to 5 bases and at J to 4 bases, leaving 4 bases not matched to a gene. CDR1 and CDR2 from the germline V gene are SGHRS and YFSETQ. CDR3 in amino acids: CASSETGGYEQYF. Written as DNA, the CDR3 is TGCGCCAGCAGTGAGACAGGGGGATACGAGCAGTACTTC.

The chain couples TRBV18 to TRBJ1-5; a possible D gene is TRBD1 (6 bases). Trimming removed 3 bases at V and 7 bases at J, with 13 bases between. Germline V gene data show CDR1 as KGHSH and CDR2 as LQKENI. The CDR3 contains 14 residues. The CDR3 spells CASSPEAGVQPQHF. CDR3 sequence (DNA): TGTGCCAGCTCACCCGAGGCAGGGGTGCAGCCCCAGCATTTT.

The chain recombines TRBV7-3 with TRBJ2-7; no clear D. The V gene lost 0 bases and the J gene lost 5 bases, with 11 bases spanning the gap. In germline, CDR1 is SGHTA, CDR2 FQGTGA. The CDR3 sequence is 14 residues long. In nucleotides, the CDR3 is TGTGCCAGCAGCTTAACGACGGAGACAAACGAGCAGTACTTC. Amino acids: CASSLTTETNEQYF.

The chain links TRBV2 to TRBJ2-1, with 8 bases identical to TRBD2. The trim removed 7 bases at V and 7 bases at J, leaving 12 bases unmatched. The CDR3 runs 15 residues. In germline, CDR1 is SNHLY, CDR2 FYNNEI. The CDR3 reads CASITSGGSGNEQFF. CDR3 in DNA: TGTGCCAGCATAACCAGCGGGGGCTCGGGGAATGAGCAGTTCTTC.

The chain combines TRBV5-6 with TRBJ1-5; no firm D call. Germline V gene sequence: CDR1 SGHDT, CDR2 YYEEEE. CDR3 length: 14 amino acids. With 4 bases removed from V and 5 bases from J, the gap between germline ends came to 13 bases. CDR3 nucleotide sequence: TGTGCCAGCAGCCCGTGGAGTGGGTATCAGCCCCAGCATTTT. Amino acids: CASSPWSGYQPQHF.

The V and J genes are TRBV4-1 and TRBJ2-7; 12 bases fit TRBD1. Looked up from germline, CDR1 is MGHRA and CDR2 is YSYEKL. The junction had 5 bases not matched to a gene; V was cut back by 3 bases and J by 5 bases. This CDR3 comprises 15 residues. CDR3 nucleotide sequence: TGCGCCAGCAGCCAGACCGGGACAGGGGGCCACGAGCAGTACTTC. Encoded protein: CASSQTGTGGHEQYF.

The V gene is TRBV11-1, the J gene TRBJ1-2; 10 bases agree with TRBD1. V shed 5 bases, J shed 4 bases, and the junction held 4 bases outside the gene matches. Germline values: CDR1 SGHAT, CDR2 FQDESV (reference sequence). The CDR3 spans 14 residues. In nucleotides, the CDR3 is TGTGCCAGCAGCCCGGACAGGGGGACCTATGGCTACACCTTC. Translated, it gives CASSPDRGTYGYTF.

This clone was seen only a few times. J is TRBJ2-7 and V is TRBV7-2, with no clear D. Trimming stripped 7 bases from V and 2 bases from J, with 18 bases between. The CDR3 runs to 15 residues. Germline CDR1 is SGHTA and CDR2 is FQGNSA. CDR3 bases: TGTGCCAGCACCCCCCTTCGCAGCCTCCCCTACGAGCAGTACTTC. Translating it yields CASTPLRSLPYEQYF.

This clone was seen only a few times. This chain connects TRBV6-6 to TRBJ1-5; D ambiguous. Germline lookup yields CDR1 MNHNY and CDR2 SVGAGI (reference sequence). Trimming pared 5 bases from V and 1 base from J, leaving 12 bases between. The length of the CDR3 is 15 residues. CDR3 sequence: CASSPNGLSNQPQHF. The CDR3 DNA reads TGTGCCAGCAGTCCCAACGGACTCAGCAATCAGCCCCAGCATTTT.

The chain joins TRBV28 to TRBJ1-6; 7 positions agree with TRBD1. The CDR3 has 14 residues. CDR1 is MDHEN and CDR2 is SYDVKM in the germline V gene. DNA of the CDR3: TGTGCTGAGGGGGCGAGCTCCTATAATTCACCCCTCCACTTT. It specifies CAEGASSYNSPLHF. The variable domain in full, with the rest retrieved from reference TRBV28 and TRBJ1-6, is DVKVTQSSRYLVKRTGEKVFLECVQDMDHENMFWYRQDPGLGLRLIYFSYDVKMKEKGDIPEGYSVSREKKERFSLILESASTNQTSMYLCAEGASSYNSPLHFGNGTRLTVT.

This clone was recorded a few times. The J gene is TRBJ2-7, the V gene TRBV10-3; TRBD1 matches 7 bases. In germline, CDR1 is ENHRY, CDR2 SYGVKD. The V gene end was trimmed by 4 bases and the J gene end by 5 bases; junction bases not matched to a gene: 2. CDR3 length: 12 residues. The CDR3 here is CAISGQGDEQYF. The CDR3 DNA sequence: TGTGCCATCAGTGGGCAGGGGGACGAGCAGTACTTC.

This clone has only one observation. V is TRBV6-5 and J is TRBJ1-4; D gene unclear. Deletions cut 5 bases from V and 7 bases from J, with 17 bases between. CDR1 MNHEY and CDR2 SVGAGI come from the germline V gene. The length of the CDR3 is 15 residues. The CDR3 DNA reads TGTGCCAGCAGTGCGGACCGCTCTAAAACTGAAAAACTGTTTTTT. Translation: CASSADRSKTEKLFF.

This clone was seen a single time. V is TRBV28 and J is TRBJ2-1; perhaps TRBD1 as D (5 bases). Germline V gene lookup returns CDR1 MDHEN and CDR2 SYDVKM. The ends were cut back, 6 bases at V and 6 bases at J, with 15 bases in the middle. This CDR3 has 14 amino acids. The CDR3 reads CASRQQEVFNEQFF. The CDR3, as DNA: TGTGCCAGCAGACAACAGGAAGTATTCAATGAGCAGTTCTTC.

This chain's CDR3 is CASSLGAGPQHF. For the CDR3, the DNA is TGCGCCAGCAGCTTGGGGGCTGGACCCCAGCATTTT. The chain couples TRBV5-1 to TRBJ1-5; D ambiguous. Trimming removed 0 bases from V and 10 bases from J, with 8 bases in between. Germline V gene lookup returns CDR1 SGHRS and CDR2 YFSETQ. The CDR3 length is 12 residues.